The T cell receptor beta chain under discussion was sequenced for a study of early T cells in non-severe SARS-CoV-2 infection. Overall study context: Sequencing input comprised bulk RNA from unsorted whole blood; chain pairing was not available. Study-level points and caveats: Using VDJdb, the matching emphasized anti-spike CD8 responses while missing private and CD4 specificities.

This clonotype was observed a few times. Its antigen is as yet unknown. Unique molecular identifier tags were affixed to discrete cDNA molecules. TCRdb redid the calling of the 5' RACE reads with MiXCR, one entry per CDR3 protein. Of tens of thousands of distinct CDR3 sequences in the sample, more than 8.5% were seen once. This CDR3 contains 13 residues. Germline CDR1 and CDR2: SGDLS and YYNGEE. V was cut by 1 base and J by 5 bases, with 9 bases left in between. The sequenced material came from whole blood. The gene calls are TRBV9 and TRBJ1-1, with unresolved D. This TCR derives from an adult who was a healthcare worker with PCR-confirmed SARS-CoV-2 infection or an uninfected control (not recorded which). The CDR3 sequence is CASSVTFQTEAFF. The CDR3 bases are TGTGCCAGCAGCGTAACGTTCCAGACTGAAGCTTTCTTT.